This T cell receptor (beta chain) stems from a study of early T cells in non-severe SARS-CoV-2 infection. Study details: Sequencing input comprised bulk RNA from unsorted whole blood; chain pairing was not available. Study-wide findings and caveats: VDJdb matching, biased toward anti-spike CD8 responses, missed private and CD4 specificities.

This clonotype showed up just once. The target antigen is unknown. Trimming cost V 0 bases and J 9 bases, with 9 bases left between them. The germline gives CDR1 GTSNPN, CDR2 SVGIG (reference sequence). This CDR3 has 13 amino acids. MiXCR, run by TCRdb on the 5' RACE reads, gives a single entry per CDR3 protein. Here the sample spans roughly 30,000 distinct CDR3 sequences, approximately 5% being singletons. This clonotype originated in an adult who was a healthcare worker with PCR-confirmed SARS-CoV-2 infection or an uninfected control (not recorded which). The rearrangement uses TRBV30 and TRBJ1-6; D ambiguous. Material: whole blood. CDR3 coding DNA: TGTGCCTGGAGTGTACAGTGCGCTTCACCCCTCCACTTT. Its translation is CAWSVQCASPLHF.